The 23 T cell receptor beta chains below all came from one sample that was sequenced in a study of blood T cells in healthy people across ages. Together with a sample-barcoded 5' primer, a J-beta primer mix was included in a second PCR lasting about 7 to 12 cycles. TCRdb fed the 5' RACE reads into MiXCR, producing one record per CDR3 protein. In the table there are more than 650,000 distinct CDR3 sequences, about a fifth of which are singletons. The sequenced sample consisted of blood. These receptors were collected from a man aged 65-85 years in good health.

This chain uses TRBV5-1 with TRBJ1-2; D is possibly TRBD1 (6 bases). Trimming cost V 3 bases and J 5 bases, with 14 bases left between them. The CDR3 has 14 residues. Germline CDR1 and CDR2: SGHRS and YFSETQ. The chain's CDR3 is CASSSIRGDYGYTF. CDR3 nucleotides: TGCGCCAGCAGCTCCATCAGGGGTGATTATGGCTACACCTTC.

This clonotype was observed a handful of times. V and J are TRBV19 and TRBJ2-4; 8 bases are a match to TRBD2. Germline CDR1 and CDR2: LNHDA and SQIVND (reference sequence). V shed 3 bases and J 8 bases; nucleotides not matched to a gene: 6. This CDR3 has 14 residues. CDR3 coding DNA: TGTGCCAGTAGTATGGGAAGCGGGAGATACATTCAGTACTTC. This codes for CASSMGSGRYIQYF. Variable domain in full (rest from reference TRBV19 and TRBJ2-4): DGGITQSPKYLFRKEGQNVTLSCEQNLNHDAMYWYRQDPGQGLRLIYYSQIVNDFQKGDIAEGYSVSREKKESFPLTVTSAQKNPTAFYLCASSMGSGRYIQYFGAGTRLSVL.

The chain is built from TRBV28 and TRBJ2-3, with 10 bases matching TRBD2. The germline V gene encodes CDR1 MDHEN and CDR2 SYDVKM. V lost 7 bases, J lost 5 bases, and 9 bases stayed unmatched. The CDR3 sequence is 15 residues long. The CDR3 spells CASTKRGGIVDTQYF. As DNA, the CDR3 is TGTGCCAGCACCAAGCGGGGGGGCATTGTAGATACGCAGTATTTT.

This clonotype was seen many times. The chain links TRBV25-1 to TRBJ2-3; no firm D call. V gave up 3 bases and J gave up 1 base, with 8 bases separating them. CDR1 and CDR2 (germline): MGHDK, SYGVNS. The CDR3 is made up of 14 amino acids. The CDR3 sequence is CASSDGAGTDTQYF. CDR3 nucleotide sequence: TGTGCCAGCAGTGATGGTGCGGGCACAGATACGCAGTATTTT.

The chain combines TRBV7-6 with TRBJ2-3; no firm D call. V lost 1 base to trimming and J lost 5 bases, with 7 bases between them. The germline V gene encodes CDR1 SGHVS and CDR2 FNYEAQ. This CDR3 region has 13 residues. The CDR3 sequence is CASSLGVKDTQYF. The CDR3 DNA reads as TGTGCCAGCAGCTTAGGAGTTAAAGATACGCAGTATTTT. Together with reference TRBV7-6 and TRBJ2-3, the CDR3 gives the full variable domain: GAGVSQSPRYKVTKRGQDVALRCDPISGHVSLYWYRQALGQGPEFLTYFNYEAQQDKSGLPNDRFSAERPEGSISTLTIQRTEQRDSAMYRCASSLGVKDTQYFGPGTRLTVL.

This clonotype was counted only a few times. This sequence joins TRBV20-1 and TRBJ1-5; a possible D gene is TRBD1 (6 bases). CDR1 and CDR2 (germline): DFQATT, SNEGSKA (reference sequence). Trimming stripped 3 bases from V and 7 bases from J, with 19 bases between. This CDR3 region has 15 residues. The CDR3 loop reads CSARGAATREQPQHF. The CDR3 DNA follows: TGCAGTGCTAGGGGGGCTGCTACCCGGGAACAGCCCCAGCATTTT.

This clonotype was counted a few times. Sequence at one end of the junction differs from germline and may be a read error. The chain uses TRBV18 and TRBJ2-7; TRBD2 matches 11 bases. CDR1 is KGHSH and CDR2 is LQKENI in the germline V gene. CDR3 length: 15 amino acids. CDR3 protein: CASSPLVTSGGERYF. CDR3 in DNA: TGTGCCAGCTCACCACTCGTTACTAGCGGGGGCGAGCGGTACTTC.

The rearrangement joins TRBV6-4 to TRBJ1-1; 7 bases map to TRBD1. This CDR3 is 14 amino acids long. V dropped 7 bases and J dropped 3; count of bases not matched to a gene: 8. Germline values: CDR1 MRHNA, CDR2 SNTAGT. This CDR3 is CASTRQTGDTEAFF. In DNA form, the CDR3 reads TGTGCCAGCACCCGTCAAACAGGGGACACTGAAGCTTTCTTT.

The rearrangement joins TRBV18 to TRBJ2-3; D ambiguous. V was shortened by 2 bases and J by 1 base, with 10 bases between the two germline ends. Germline CDR1 KGHSH, CDR2 LQKENI. The CDR3 has 15 amino acids. The CDR3 reads CASSPFGHGTDTQYF. The CDR3 coding sequence is TGTGCCAGCTCACCATTCGGCCACGGCACAGATACGCAGTATTTT.

The chain couples TRBV28 to TRBJ2-1, with 8 nucleotides matching TRBD1. The DNA end lines up better with TRBJ2-7; the J call may be wrong. Germline CDR1 MDHEN, CDR2 SYDVKM. The CDR3 contains 15 residues. CDR3 loop: CASSFRDRRNYEQYF. The CDR3 bases are TGTGCCAGCAGTTTTCGGGACAGGAGGAACTACGAGCAGTACTTC.

CDR3 loop: CAISGDRGQETQYF. The CDR3 DNA sequence: TGTGCCATCAGTGGGGACAGAGGCCAAGAGACCCAGTACTTC. The V call is TRBV10-3, the J call TRBJ2-5; TRBD1 matches 7 bases. Trimming at V came to 4 bases and at J to 1 base, leaving 3 bases not matched to a gene. The CDR3 extends over 14 amino acids. The V gene's germline CDR1 is ENHRY and CDR2 SYGVKD.

The rearrangement links TRBV7-9 to TRBJ2-4; maybe TRBD2 (5 bases). Germline loops: CDR1 SEHNR, CDR2 FQNEAQ (reference sequence). The CDR3 runs to 13 residues. Between the trimmed V and J ends, which lost 8 bases and 1 base, there was a span of 9 bases. The CDR3 loop reads CASLGGAKNIQYF. CDR3 in DNA: TGTGCCAGCCTGGGCGGGGCCAAAAACATTCAGTACTTC.

This clonotype was recorded once. The chain uses TRBV12-3 or TRBV12-4 and TRBJ2-5; 7 nucleotides align to TRBD2. The CDR3 runs to 15 residues. Trimming removed 5 bases from V and 1 base from J; junction bases left unmatched: 7. CDR3 region: CASSPFAGVQETQYF. CDR3 coding DNA: TGTGCCAGCAGTCCATTCGCGGGAGTCCAAGAGACCCAGTACTTC.

This clonotype was seen only once. One end of the junction does not line up with germline, which may come from a read error. The J gene is TRBJ2-7, the V gene TRBV9; either TRBD1 or TRBD2 may fit D (5 bases each). The DNA end is a closer match to TRBJ2-1, so the J assignment may be wrong. The V gene's germline CDR1 is SGDLS and CDR2 YYNGEE. This CDR3 has 16 residues. The CDR3 nucleotides are TGTGCCGGCAGCGTAGATGGGGGAATGGTAGTCAATGAGCAGTTCTTC. This sequence encodes CAGSVDGGMVVNEQFF.

This clonotype was picked up a small number of times. The chain employs TRBV20-1 and TRBJ2-3; 12 nucleotides agree with TRBD2. This CDR3 has 18 amino acids. V gave up 6 bases and J gave up 4 bases; unmatched junction bases: 17. CDR1 is DFQATT and CDR2 is SNEGSKA in the germline V gene (reference sequence). The CDR3, as DNA: TGCAGTGCCCCGCTAGCGGGGGGGCGAGGGGACAATGCAGATACGCAGTATTTT. It encodes CSAPLAGGRGDNADTQYF.

This clonotype was observed a few times. The chain combines TRBV3-1 with TRBJ2-7; maybe TRBD1 (5 bases). V lost 2 bases to trimming and J lost 0 bases, with 8 bases between them. This CDR3 region has 14 residues. Germline CDR1 LGHDT, CDR2 YNNKEL (reference sequence). CDR3 in DNA: TGTGCCAGCAGCCAACAGGGTAGCTCCTACGAGCAGTACTTC. Translated, it gives CASSQQGSSYEQYF.

The chain is built from TRBV19 and TRBJ2-1; 12 bases fit TRBD2. CDR1 is LNHDA, CDR2 SQIVND, per germline (reference sequence). The length of the CDR3 is 15 residues. V was clipped by 4 bases and J by 6 bases; unmatched bases: 4. CDR3 residues: CASSKTSGSFNEQFF. The CDR3 nucleotides are TGTGCCAGTAGTAAGACTAGCGGGAGTTTCAATGAGCAGTTCTTC.

This clonotype was counted only a few times. The chain couples TRBV7-2 to TRBJ2-3, with D unclear. CDR1 and CDR2 (germline): SGHTA, FQGNSA. V was trimmed by 4 bases and J by 3 bases, leaving 17 bases between them. This CDR3 spans 16 amino acids. CDR3 loop: CASSSLNPEGTDTQYF. CDR3 bases: TGTGCCAGCAGCTCCCTTAACCCAGAAGGAACAGATACGCAGTATTTT.

The chain uses TRBV7-8 and TRBJ2-3; 8 bases are shared with TRBD2. CDR3 size: 16 residues. The ends lost 4 bases at V and 6 bases at J; junction bases unmatched: 12. The germline CDR1 and CDR2 sequences are SGHVS and FQNEAQ. The CDR3 DNA is TGTGCCAGCAGCTCTAGAGCGGGAGACGGCGGCGATACGCAGTATTTT. Translated, it gives CASSSRAGDGGDTQYF.

This clonotype was detected many times. The gene calls are TRBV5-1 and TRBJ1-1; 7 bases match TRBD1. The CDR3 consists of 13 residues. CDR1 SGHRS and CDR2 YFSETQ come from the germline V gene. Losses at the gene ends were 4 bases for V and 1 base for J; bases not matched to a gene: 1. CDR3 sequence reads: CASSDRENTEAFF. For the CDR3, the DNA is TGCGCCAGCAGCGACAGGGAGAACACTGAAGCTTTCTTT.

This clonotype was detected only a few times. The chain is built from TRBV29-1 and TRBJ1-6, with TRBD1 identical over 7 bases. Per the germline V gene, CDR1 is SQVTM and CDR2 is ANQGSEA. The CDR3 extends over 12 amino acids. V lost 5 bases to trimming and J lost 9 bases; unmatched junction nucleotides: 4. CDR3 in amino acids: CSVRTGSSPLHF. As DNA, the CDR3 is TGCAGCGTTCGGACAGGATCTTCACCCCTCCACTTT.

V usage is TRBV15 and J usage is TRBJ2-1; 10 nucleotides align to TRBD2. The CDR3 totals 15 residues. CDR1 is LNHNV and CDR2 is YYDKDF in the germline V gene (reference sequence). J was trimmed by 7 bases and V by 0 bases; bases with no gene match: 3. This chain's CDR3 is CATSRDSGGLNEQFF. CDR3 DNA: TGTGCCACCAGCAGAGATAGCGGGGGGCTGAATGAGCAGTTCTTC.

This chain links TRBV12-3 or TRBV12-4 with TRBJ2-1; 9 nucleotides match TRBD2. The CDR3 totals 17 residues. The J segment lost 6 bases and the V segment lost 5 bases, leaving 14 bases of the junction unmatched. The CDR3 coding sequence is TGTGCCAGCAGTCCCTGGGGGCAGCGGGGGGCACCCAATGAGCAGTTCTTC. Amino acids: CASSPWGQRGAPNEQFF.